The next 15 T cell receptor beta chains were all read from a single sample in a study of blood T cell repertoires in COVID-19. Repertoires were generated with immunoSEQ multiplex PCR, while TCRdb's copy carries only in-frame clones and drops some. The sample lists approximately 150,000 clones, roughly 84% seen once, with approximately 17% in the top ten. Sequenced input: peripheral blood. All receptors derive from a woman aged 80 or older with acute or convalescent COVID-19.

In nucleotides, the CDR3 is TGTGCCAGTAGTCGGAGGAGTGAGTCTAATTCACCCCTCCACTTT. Its protein is CASSRRSESNSPLHF. The V and J genes are TRBV19 and TRBJ1-6; D gene unclear. V was trimmed by 5 bases and J by 6 bases, leaving 14 bases between them. The CDR3 consists of 15 residues. Germline V gene sequence: CDR1 LNHDA, CDR2 SQIVND (reference sequence).

The chain uses TRBV29-1 and TRBJ2-1; 8 positions agree with TRBD2. The V gene end was trimmed by 6 bases and the J gene end by 2 bases; junction bases not matched to a gene: 3. Germline-derived CDR1 and CDR2 are SQVTM and ANQGSEA. This CDR3 has 13 amino acids. CDR3 nucleotide sequence: TGCAGCGTACATAGCGGGGCCTACAATGAGCAGTTCTTC. Translating gives CSVHSGAYNEQFF.

This clone was recorded a few times. This chain joins TRBV5-5 and TRBJ2-7, with D tentatively TRBD1 (6 bases). The germline V gene has CDR1 SGHKS and CDR2 YYEKEE (reference sequence). With 4 bases removed from V and 0 bases from J, the gap between germline ends came to 11 bases. The CDR3 is made up of 14 amino acids. The CDR3 reads CASSRDTNSYEQYF. CDR3 sequence (DNA): TGTGCCAGCAGCCGGGACACCAACTCCTACGAGCAGTACTTC.

The chain carries TRBV19 and TRBJ1-1; a possible D gene is TRBD1 (6 bases). From germline, CDR1 is LNHDA and CDR2 SQIVND (reference sequence). The ends were cut back, 6 bases at V and 4 bases at J, with 15 bases in the middle. The CDR3 extends over 14 amino acids. The CDR3 protein is CASSWGQGFTEAFF. DNA of the CDR3: TGTGCCAGTAGCTGGGGGCAGGGTTTCACTGAAGCTTTCTTT.

V usage is TRBV29-1 and J usage is TRBJ2-1; TRBD2 aligns across 12 bases. This CDR3 spans 12 amino acids. V lost 3 bases, J lost 15 bases, and 6 bases stayed unmatched. Germline CDR1 SQVTM, CDR2 ANQGSEA. Here the CDR3 reads CSVDLAGGVGFF. In DNA form, the CDR3 reads TGCAGCGTTGATCTAGCGGGAGGGGTCGGGTTCTTC.

V and J are TRBV28 and TRBJ2-7; possibly TRBD1 for D (6 bases). Trimming pared 10 bases from V and 1 base from J, leaving 23 bases between. CDR1 and CDR2 from the germline V gene are MDHEN and SYDVKM. There are 16 residues in the CDR3. The CDR3 sequence is CATRGGYWTVSYEQYF. The CDR3 coding sequence is TGTGCCACTCGCGGAGGCTATTGGACAGTTTCCTACGAGCAGTACTTC. Complete variable domain (other parts from reference TRBV28 and TRBJ2-7): DVKVTQSSRYLVKRTGEKVFLECVQDMDHENMFWYRQDPGLGLRLIYFSYDVKMKEKGDIPEGYSVSREKKERFSLILESASTNQTSMYLCATRGGYWTVSYEQYFGPGTRLTVT.

The sample holds a few counts of this clone. This rearrangement joins TRBV18 to TRBJ2-7; perhaps TRBD1 as D (6 bases). Germline CDR1 KGHSH, CDR2 LQKENI. The V gene lost 3 bases and the J gene lost 0 bases, with 15 bases spanning the gap. This CDR3 has 16 amino acids. CDR3 protein: CASSPPRGRGSYEQYF. DNA for the CDR3: TGTGCCAGCTCACCCCCCAGGGGCAGGGGCTCCTACGAGCAGTACTTC.

V is TRBV5-4 and J is TRBJ1-6, with D possibly being TRBD1 (6 bases). Germline CDR1 is SGHNT and CDR2 is YYREEE (reference sequence). The CDR3 loop spans 15 amino acids. Deletions cut 4 bases from V and 5 bases from J, with 13 bases between. The CDR3 spells CASSPQQGDNSPLHF. The DNA for the CDR3 is TGTGCCAGCAGCCCGCAACAGGGCGATAATTCACCCCTCCACTTT.

This chain connects TRBV20-1 to TRBJ2-1; D remains unclear. The germline V gene has CDR1 DFQATT and CDR2 SNEGSKA (reference sequence). CDR3 length: 11 amino acids. V was clipped by 3 bases and J by 9 bases, with 9 bases between them. In nucleotides, the CDR3 is TGCAGTGCTAGTACAGCAGGTGAGCAGTTCTTC. Encoded protein: CSASTAGEQFF.

This clone turned up a few times. The J gene is TRBJ1-4, the V gene TRBV19, with TRBD1 matching over 9 bases. Germline CDR1 is LNHDA and CDR2 is SQIVND (reference sequence). This CDR3 contains 14 residues. J was trimmed by 7 bases and V by 6 bases; bases with no gene match: 6. The CDR3, as DNA: TGTGCCAGTAGCGTGGGACAGGGAGGTGAAAAACTGTTTTTT. This gives the protein CASSVGQGGEKLFF.

The chain links TRBV10-2 to TRBJ2-2; TRBD1 agrees at 8 bases. J gave up 0 bases and V 8 bases, and 5 bases lay outside the gene matches. The CDR3 totals 15 residues. Germline V gene sequence: CDR1 WSHSY, CDR2 SAAADI. The chain's CDR3 is CASARDRTNTGELFF. The DNA of the CDR3 is TGCGCCAGCGCCCGGGACAGGACGAACACCGGGGAGCTGTTTTTT.

This clone was counted a single time. CDR3 bases: TGTGCCAGCAGCTTAGGAGTAGCGGGGGGCCCCCACCAAGAGACCCAGTACTTC. Amino acids: CASSLGVAGGPHQETQYF. V and J are TRBV7-9 and TRBJ2-5; TRBD2 agrees at 10 bases. CDR1 SEHNR and CDR2 FQNEAQ come from the germline V gene (reference sequence). The CDR3 is made up of 18 amino acids. With V trimmed by 1 base and J by 0 bases, 8 bases remained unmatched.

The chain is built from TRBV4-3 and TRBJ1-1; D unresolved. This CDR3 region has 14 residues. Germline-derived CDR1 and CDR2 are LGHNA and YSLEER. Trimming pared 0 bases from V and 4 bases from J, leaving 9 bases between. The CDR3 coding sequence is TGCGCCAGCAGCCAAGATTTGGTCAGCACTGAAGCTTTCTTT. Encoded protein: CASSQDLVSTEAFF.

V is TRBV5-4 and J is TRBJ1-1; D call uncertain. The CDR3 has 13 amino acids. Trimming removed 6 bases at V and 5 bases at J, with 14 bases between. From germline, CDR1 is SGHNT and CDR2 YYREEE (reference sequence). The CDR3 coding sequence is TGTGCCAGCACCCCAGAACTGAGGACTGAAGCTTTCTTT. Residues: CASTPELRTEAFF. Supplemented by reference TRBV5-4 and TRBJ1-1, the full variable domain reads ETGVTQSPTHLIKTRGQQVTLRCSSQSGHNTVSWYQQALGQGPQFIFQYYREEENGRGNFPPRFSGLQFPNYSSELNVNALELDDSALYLCASTPELRTEAFFGQGTRLTVV.

V is TRBV5-6 and J is TRBJ1-3, with D uncertain. The CDR3 is 19 amino acids. V gave up 2 bases and J gave up 4 bases, with 25 bases separating them. Germline-derived CDR1 and CDR2 are SGHDT and YYEEEE. This chain's CDR3 is CASSFNGRSRRVWGNTIYF. In DNA, the CDR3 is TGTGCCAGCAGCTTCAACGGACGATCCAGGCGGGTTTGGGGAAACACCATATATTTT.